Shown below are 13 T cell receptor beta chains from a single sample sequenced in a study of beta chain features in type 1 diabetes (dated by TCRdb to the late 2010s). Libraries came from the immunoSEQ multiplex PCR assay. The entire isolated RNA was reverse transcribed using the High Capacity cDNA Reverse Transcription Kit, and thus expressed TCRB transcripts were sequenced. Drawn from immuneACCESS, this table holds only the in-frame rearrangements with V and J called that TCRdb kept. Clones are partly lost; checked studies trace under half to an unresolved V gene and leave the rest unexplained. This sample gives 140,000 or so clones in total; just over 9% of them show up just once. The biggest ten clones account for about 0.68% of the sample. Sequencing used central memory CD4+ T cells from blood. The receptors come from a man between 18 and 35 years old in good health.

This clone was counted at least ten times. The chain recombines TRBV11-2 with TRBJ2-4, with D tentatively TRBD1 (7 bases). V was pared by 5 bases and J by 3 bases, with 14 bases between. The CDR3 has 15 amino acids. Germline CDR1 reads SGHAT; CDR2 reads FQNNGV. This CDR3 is CASSRGGGGKNIQYF. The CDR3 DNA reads TGTGCCAGCAGCCGAGGAGGGGGCGGCAAAAACATTCAGTACTTC.

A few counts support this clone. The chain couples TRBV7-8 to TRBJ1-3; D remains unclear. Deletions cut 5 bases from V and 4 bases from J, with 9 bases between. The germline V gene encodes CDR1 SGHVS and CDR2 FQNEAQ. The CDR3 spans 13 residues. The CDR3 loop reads CASSPPGGNTIYF. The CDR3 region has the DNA TGTGCCAGCAGCCCTCCGGGAGGAAACACCATATATTTT. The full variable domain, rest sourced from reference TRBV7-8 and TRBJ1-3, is GAGVSQSPRYKVAKRGQDVALRCDPISGHVSLFWYQQALGQGPEFLTYFQNEAQLDKSGLPSDRFFAERPEGSVSTLKIQRTQQEDSAVYLCASSPPGGNTIYFGEGSWLTVV.

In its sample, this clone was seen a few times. CDR3 residues: CASSLVPGVGTDTQYF. The CDR3 region has the DNA TGTGCCAGCAGCTTAGTGCCGGGGGTGGGCACAGATACGCAGTATTTT. The V and J genes are TRBV7-6 and TRBJ2-3; TRBD2 is a possible D gene (6 bases). The germline V and J ends were trimmed by 1 base and 1 base, with 12 bases remaining between them. Germline lookup yields CDR1 SGHVS and CDR2 FNYEAQ. The CDR3 is made up of 16 amino acids.

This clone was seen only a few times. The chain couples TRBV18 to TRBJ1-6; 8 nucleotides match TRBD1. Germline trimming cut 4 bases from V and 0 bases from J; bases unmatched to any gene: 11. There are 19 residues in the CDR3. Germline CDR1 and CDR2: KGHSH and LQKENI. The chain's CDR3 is CASSLNRQGPGSYNSPLHF. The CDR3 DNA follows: TGTGCCAGCTCACTTAATCGACAGGGGCCGGGCTCCTATAATTCACCCCTCCACTTT.

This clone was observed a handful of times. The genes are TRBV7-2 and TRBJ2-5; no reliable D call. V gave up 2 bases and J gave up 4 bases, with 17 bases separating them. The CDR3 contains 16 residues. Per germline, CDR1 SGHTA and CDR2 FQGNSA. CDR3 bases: TGTGCCAGCAGCTTATTGCGGTCGGGTGCCGGAGAGACCCAGTACTTC. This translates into CASSLLRSGAGETQYF.

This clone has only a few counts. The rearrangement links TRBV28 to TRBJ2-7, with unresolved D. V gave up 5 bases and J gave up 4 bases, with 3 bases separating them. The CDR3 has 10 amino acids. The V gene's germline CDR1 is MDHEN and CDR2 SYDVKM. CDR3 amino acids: CASSRYEQYF. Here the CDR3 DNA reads TGTGCCAGCAGTCGGTACGAGCAGTACTTC.

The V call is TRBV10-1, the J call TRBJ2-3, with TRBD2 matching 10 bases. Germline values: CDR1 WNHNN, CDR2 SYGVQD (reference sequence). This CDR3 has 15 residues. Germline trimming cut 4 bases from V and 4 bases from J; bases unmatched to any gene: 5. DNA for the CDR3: TGCGCCAGCAGTGGTGGACTAGCGGTGGCAGATACGCAGTATTTT. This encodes CASSGGLAVADTQYF.

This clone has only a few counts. CDR3 protein: CASTSQSGYQETQYF. The CDR3 nucleotides are TGTGCCAGCACCTCCCAGTCGGGGTACCAAGAGACCCAGTACTTC. The chain joins TRBV9 to TRBJ2-5; the D gene is possibly TRBD2 (5 bases). V shed 6 bases and J shed 0 bases, with 15 bases lying between them. Germline CDR1 SGDLS, CDR2 YYNGEE. This CDR3 comprises 15 residues.

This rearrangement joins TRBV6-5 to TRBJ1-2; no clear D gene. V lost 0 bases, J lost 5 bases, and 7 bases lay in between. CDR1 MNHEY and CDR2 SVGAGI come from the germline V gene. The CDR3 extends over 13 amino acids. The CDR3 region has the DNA TGTGCCAGCAGTTACTCATACCAGTATGGCTACACCTTC. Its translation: CASSYSYQYGYTF.

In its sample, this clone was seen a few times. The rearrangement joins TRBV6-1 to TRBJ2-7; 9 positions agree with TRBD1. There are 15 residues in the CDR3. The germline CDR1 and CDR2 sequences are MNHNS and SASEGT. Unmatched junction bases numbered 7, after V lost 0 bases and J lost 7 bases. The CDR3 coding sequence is TGTGCCAGCAGTGAAGCCGGACAGGGGCGCGGGGAGCAGTACTTC. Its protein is CASSEAGQGRGEQYF.

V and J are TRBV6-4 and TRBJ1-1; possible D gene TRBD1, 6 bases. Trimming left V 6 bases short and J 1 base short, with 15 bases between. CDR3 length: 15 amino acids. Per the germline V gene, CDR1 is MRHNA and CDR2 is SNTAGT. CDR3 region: CASRTIQGANTEAFF. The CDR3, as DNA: TGTGCCAGCAGGACAATACAGGGAGCGAACACTGAAGCTTTCTTT.

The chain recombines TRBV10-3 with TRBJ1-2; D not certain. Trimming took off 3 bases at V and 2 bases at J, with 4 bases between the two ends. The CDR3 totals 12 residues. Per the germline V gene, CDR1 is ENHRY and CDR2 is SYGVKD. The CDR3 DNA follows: TGTGCCATCAGTGATCAGAACTATGGCTACACCTTC. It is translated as CAISDQNYGYTF.

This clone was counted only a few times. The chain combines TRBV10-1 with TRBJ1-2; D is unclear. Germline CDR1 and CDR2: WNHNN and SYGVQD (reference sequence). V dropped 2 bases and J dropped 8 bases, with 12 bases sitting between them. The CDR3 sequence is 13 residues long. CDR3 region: CASSERRTGGYTF. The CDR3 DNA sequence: TGCGCCAGCAGTGAGAGGAGAACTGGGGGCTACACCTTC.